Listed below are T cell receptor beta chains from one sample, sequenced in a study of blood T cell repertoires in COVID-19. The table came from immunoSEQ multiplex PCR; TCRdb's copy has only in-frame clones and leaves some out. There are about 220,000 clones in the sample; approximately 81% occur only once, and 5% to 6.5% lies in the top ten. Sequences were obtained from peripheral blood. Receptors were obtained from an older woman who had recovered from COVID-19. The CDR3 runs from the conserved cysteine through the conserved F or W. The D gene is left open where the match is weak. Some rows have no size entry. The others give once, few or many, or a class for an expanded clone.

clone_size d_call j_call v_call cdr3_length cdr3_aa cdr3_nt
many TRBD1 TRBJ2-5 TRBV15 13 CATSRQGAETQYF TGTGCCACCAGCAGACAGGGGGCTGAGACCCAGTACTTC
. TRBD2 TRBJ2-7 TRBV27 15 CASSHSGLGLGEQYF TGTGCCAGCAGCCACTCGGGACTAGGCTTAGGGGAGCAGTACTTC
. . TRBJ1-2 TRBV6-5 11 CASSSTGGYTF TGTGCCAGCAGTTCTACGGGAGGCTACACCTTC
. TRBD1 TRBJ1-5 TRBV4-3 15 CASSQELGGGQPQHF TGCGCCAGCAGCCAAGAGTTAGGGGGCGGACAGCCCCAGCATTTT
. TRBD2 TRBJ2-5 TRBV5-4 17 CASSPGLAGAREETQYF TGTGCCAGCAGCCCGGGACTAGCGGGGGCGCGGGAAGAGACCCAGTACTTC
. . TRBJ2-7 TRBV18 11 CASSRDLEQYF TGTGCCAGCTCACGAGATCTCGAGCAGTACTTC
. . TRBJ2-7 TRBV20-1 11 CSARDSDEQYF TGCAGTGCTAGAGACAGCGACGAGCAGTACTTC
once TRBD2 TRBJ2-7 TRBV3-1/TRBV3-2 17 CASSLVAGGLGPYEQYF TGTGCCAGCAGCCTGGTGGCGGGGGGGCTTGGTCCCTACGAGCAGTACTTC
. . TRBJ1-5 TRBV18 16 CASSPPGGHGNQPQHF TGTGCCAGCTCACCACCGGGGGGGCACGGCAATCAGCCCCAGCATTTT
. . TRBJ1-3 TRBV7-2 14 CASSLERDGNTIYF TGTGCCAGCAGCTTAGAGAGGGATGGAAACACCATATATTTT
. TRBD1 TRBJ1-5 TRBV27 15 CASSPRDRGQQPQHF TGTGCCAGCAGTCCCCGGGACAGGGGGCAACAGCCCCAGCATTTT
once TRBD2 TRBJ2-1 TRBV6-4 15 CASSDSGTSGGKQFF TGTGCCAGCAGTGACTCGGGGACTAGCGGGGGGAAGCAGTTCTTC
. TRBD1 TRBJ2-2 TRBV2 19 CASSDRGFVQGAYTGELFF TGTGCCAGCAGTGATAGAGGGTTTGTGCAGGGGGCCTACACCGGGGAGCTGTTTTTT
. . TRBJ1-1 TRBV12-3/TRBV12-4 13 CASSLEGAREAFF TGTGCCAGCAGTCTGGAGGGCGCCAGAGAAGCTTTCTTT
once TRBD2 TRBJ2-3 TRBV30 15 CAWTSSSGSTDTQYF TGTGCCTGGACTTCCTCTAGCGGGAGCACAGATACGCAGTATTTT
. . TRBJ1-1 TRBV10-3 14 CAISESRANTEAFF TGTGCCATCAGTGAATCCAGGGCGAACACTGAAGCTTTCTTT
. TRBD2 TRBJ2-3 TRBV3-1/TRBV3-2 15 CASSGRGGSTDTQYF TGTGCCAGCAGCGGTCGCGGGGGAAGCACAGATACGCAGTATTTT
. TRBD1 TRBJ1-2 TRBV5-4 14 CASSRPGTGYGYTF TGTGCCAGCAGCAGACCCGGGACAGGCTATGGCTACACCTTC
. TRBD1 TRBJ1-1 TRBV11-2 17 CASSPGTGGVKNTEAFF TGTGCCAGCAGCCCCGGGACAGGGGGCGTTAAGAACACTGAAGCTTTCTTT
. . TRBJ1-1 TRBV7-3 14 CASSYGTQNTEAFF TGTGCCAGCAGTTACGGGACACAGAACACTGAAGCTTTCTTT
. . TRBJ2-4 TRBV5-1 14 CASSVDGPRDIQYF TGCGCCAGCAGCGTTGACGGACCCAGGGACATTCAGTACTTC
. TRBD2 TRBJ2-3 TRBV3-1/TRBV3-2 14 CASSQGLAGDTQYF TGTGCCAGCAGCCAGGGACTAGCGGGGGATACGCAGTATTTT
. . TRBJ2-2 TRBV13 16 CASSPIPDRSTGELFF TGTGCCAGCAGCCCTATCCCGGACAGATCCACCGGGGAGCTGTTTTTT
. . TRBJ1-6 TRBV18 16 CASSPDSPIYNSPLHF TGTGCCAGCTCCCCGGACAGCCCGATTTATAATTCACCCCTCCACTTT
once . TRBJ2-3 TRBV4-2 14 CASSQGRGADTQYF TGTGCCAGCAGCCAAGGTCGCGGGGCAGATACGCAGTATTTT
. TRBD2 TRBJ2-7 TRBV7-9 12 CASSTTAGEQYF TGTGCCAGCAGCACAACAGCGGGGGAGCAGTACTTC
. TRBD2 TRBJ2-1 TRBV7-3 16 CASSLSSTRGGHEQFF TGTGCCAGCAGCTTAAGTTCGACCCGGGGGGGCCACGAGCAGTTCTTC
. TRBD2 TRBJ2-5 TRBV7-2 15 CASSLTSGGQETQYF TGTGCCAGCAGCTTAACTAGCGGGGGGCAAGAGACCCAGTACTTC
. TRBD1 TRBJ1-1 TRBV3-1/TRBV3-2 15 CASSQGDRGNTEAFF TGTGCCAGCAGCCAGGGTGACAGGGGGAACACTGAAGCTTTCTTT
. TRBD2 TRBJ2-3 TRBV3-1/TRBV3-2 19 CASSLRASGVQGGTDTQYF TGTGCCAGCAGCCTACGGGCTAGCGGGGTCCAAGGGGGCACAGATACGCAGTATTTT
. TRBD2 TRBJ2-1 TRBV30 13 CAWRAGGYNEQFF TGTGCCTGGAGAGCGGGGGGGTACAATGAGCAGTTCTTC
few . TRBJ2-1 TRBV6-2/TRBV6-3 12 CASSSGYNEQFF TGTGCCAGCAGTAGCGGGTACAATGAGCAGTTCTTC
. . TRBJ1-1 TRBV2 15 CASSEAPPQFTEAFF TGTGCCAGCAGTGAAGCTCCCCCACAGTTCACTGAAGCTTTCTTT
. . TRBJ2-1 TRBV20-1 17 CSASNPRAGAIYNEQFF TGCAGTGCTAGTAACCCGCGGGCGGGGGCCATCTACAATGAGCAGTTCTTC